This TCR beta chain stems from a study of early T cells in non-severe SARS-CoV-2 infection. The length of the CDR3 is 13 residues. The trim removed 7 bases at V and 3 bases at J, leaving 5 bases unmatched. Germline values: CDR1 LGHDT, CDR2 YNNKEL (reference sequence). MiXCR was run by TCRdb on the 5' RACE reads, yielding one entry per CDR3 protein. Of around 44,000 distinct CDR3 sequences in the sample, around 9.5% are singletons; the top ten hold about 8.5%. This clonotype was picked up a small number of times. The sample comprised whole blood. This receptor was obtained from an adult who was a healthcare worker with PCR-confirmed SARS-CoV-2 infection or an uninfected control (not recorded which). The chain employs TRBV3-1 and TRBJ2-7; 8 bases are a match to TRBD1. Here the CDR3 DNA reads TGTGCCAGCATGCCTGGACAGGGCTACGAGCAGTACTTC. It translates to CASMPGQGYEQYF.